This T cell receptor (beta chain) was identified during a study of CD8 T cells in Susac syndrome. The V gene's germline CDR1 is SNHLY and CDR2 FYNNEI. The CDR3 contains 15 residues. J was trimmed by 4 bases and V by 5 bases; bases with no gene match: 7. A quantity of about 0.5 to 1 ug RNA underwent reverse transcription using random hexamers. Across 54 Vbeta and 13 Jbeta, TCR beta CDR3 was amplified with immunoSEQ multiplex PCR. Each CDR3 protein gets one entry after TCRdb re-called the immunoSEQ multiplex PCR reads with MiXCR. The sample has about 210,000 distinct CDR3 sequences; approximately 95% are singletons.

The sample consisted of CD4+ T cells from PBMCs. The V gene is TRBV2, the J gene TRBJ1-1; 10 bases match TRBD1. The receptor's source is a human donor with multiple sclerosis. The CDR3 DNA is TGTGCCAGCAGTCGACAGGGGGCGCCCGGCACTGAAGCTTTCTTT. Its translation: CASSRQGAPGTEAFF.